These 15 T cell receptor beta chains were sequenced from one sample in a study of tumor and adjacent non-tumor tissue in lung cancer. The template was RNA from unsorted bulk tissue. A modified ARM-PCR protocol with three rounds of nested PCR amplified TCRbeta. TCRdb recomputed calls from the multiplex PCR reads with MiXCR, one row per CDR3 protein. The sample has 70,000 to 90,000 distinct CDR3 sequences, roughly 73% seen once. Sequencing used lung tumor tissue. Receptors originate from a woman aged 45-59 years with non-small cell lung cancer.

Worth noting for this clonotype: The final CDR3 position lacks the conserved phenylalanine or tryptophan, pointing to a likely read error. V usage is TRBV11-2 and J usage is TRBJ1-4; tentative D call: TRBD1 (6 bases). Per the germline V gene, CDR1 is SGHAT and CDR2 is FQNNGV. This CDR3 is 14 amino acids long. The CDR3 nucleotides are TGTACCAGCAGCTTAACAGGGATTAATGAAAAACTGTTTCTT. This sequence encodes CTSSLTGINEKLFL.

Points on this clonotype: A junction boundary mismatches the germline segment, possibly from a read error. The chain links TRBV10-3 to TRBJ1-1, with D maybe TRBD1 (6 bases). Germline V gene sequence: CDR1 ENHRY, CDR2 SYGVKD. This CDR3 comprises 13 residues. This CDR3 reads CAISDLLDSEVFF. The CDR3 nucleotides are TGTGCCATCAGTGATCTCCTGGACAGTGAAGTTTTCTTT.

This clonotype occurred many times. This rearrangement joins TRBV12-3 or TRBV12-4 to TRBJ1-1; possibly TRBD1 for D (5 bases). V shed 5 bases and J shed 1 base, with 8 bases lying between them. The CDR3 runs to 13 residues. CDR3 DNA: TGTGCCAGCAGTCCCACAGGGAACACTGAAGCTTTCTTT. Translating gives CASSPTGNTEAFF.

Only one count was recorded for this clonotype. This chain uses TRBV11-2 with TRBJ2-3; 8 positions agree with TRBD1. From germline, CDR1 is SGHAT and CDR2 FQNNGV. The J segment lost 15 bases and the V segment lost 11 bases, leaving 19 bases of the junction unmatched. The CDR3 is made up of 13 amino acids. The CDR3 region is CAGNLDRGDTQYF. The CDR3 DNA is TGTGCCGGCAACTTAGACAGGGGAGATACACAATATTTT.

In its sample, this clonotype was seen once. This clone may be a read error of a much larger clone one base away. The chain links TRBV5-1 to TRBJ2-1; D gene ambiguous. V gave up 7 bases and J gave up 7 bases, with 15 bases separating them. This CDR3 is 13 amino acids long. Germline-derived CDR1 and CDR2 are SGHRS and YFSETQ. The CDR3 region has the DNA TGCGCCAGCGGCTCGTATTACCCGAATGAGCAGTTCTTC. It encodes CASGSYYPNEQFF.

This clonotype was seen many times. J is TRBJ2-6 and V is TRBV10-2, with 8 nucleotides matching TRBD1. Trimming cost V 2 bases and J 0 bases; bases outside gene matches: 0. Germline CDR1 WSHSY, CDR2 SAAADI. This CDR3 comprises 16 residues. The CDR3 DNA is TGCGCCAGCAGTGAGACAGGGGGCTCTGGGGCCAACGTCCTGACTTTC. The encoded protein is CASSETGGSGANVLTF.

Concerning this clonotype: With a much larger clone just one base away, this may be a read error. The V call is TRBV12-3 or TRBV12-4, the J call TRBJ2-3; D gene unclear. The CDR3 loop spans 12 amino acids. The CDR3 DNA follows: TGTGCCAGCAGTTCTTCCACAAATACGCAGTATTTT. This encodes CASSSSTNTQYF.

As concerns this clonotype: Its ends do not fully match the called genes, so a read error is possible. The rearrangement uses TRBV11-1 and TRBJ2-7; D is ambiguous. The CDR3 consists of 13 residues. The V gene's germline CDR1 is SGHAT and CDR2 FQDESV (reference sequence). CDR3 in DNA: TGTGCCAGCAGTTTTGGGCAGGCCTACGAGCAGCATTTC. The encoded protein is CASSFGQAYEQHF.

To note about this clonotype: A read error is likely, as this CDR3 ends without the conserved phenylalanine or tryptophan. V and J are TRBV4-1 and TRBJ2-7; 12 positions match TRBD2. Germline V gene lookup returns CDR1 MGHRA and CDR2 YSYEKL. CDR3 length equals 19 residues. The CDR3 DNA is TGTGCCAGCAGCCGATTCTCGGGACTAGCGGGTCGAAGCTCCTACGAGCAGTACCTC. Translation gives CASSRFSGLAGRSSYEQYL.

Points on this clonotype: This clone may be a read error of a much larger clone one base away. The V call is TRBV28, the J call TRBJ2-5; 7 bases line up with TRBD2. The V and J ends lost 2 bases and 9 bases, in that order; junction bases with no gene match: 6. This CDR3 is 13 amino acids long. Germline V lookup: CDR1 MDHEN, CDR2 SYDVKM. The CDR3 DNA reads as TGTGCCAGCAGTTTAGGGGGGAGGGAGGCCCAGTACTTC. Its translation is CASSLGGREAQYF.

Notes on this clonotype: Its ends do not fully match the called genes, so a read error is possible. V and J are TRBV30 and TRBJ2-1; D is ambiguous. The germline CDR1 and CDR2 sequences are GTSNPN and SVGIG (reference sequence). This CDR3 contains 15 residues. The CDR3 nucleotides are TGTGCCTGGTCCCAGGCGCGGAGCTCCTACAATGAGCAGTCCTTC. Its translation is CAWSQARSSYNEQSF.

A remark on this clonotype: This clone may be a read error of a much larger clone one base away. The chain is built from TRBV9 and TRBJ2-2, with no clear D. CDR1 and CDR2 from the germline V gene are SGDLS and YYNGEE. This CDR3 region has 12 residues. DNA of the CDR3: TGTACCAGCAGCGAGTATGACGGGGAGCTGTTTTTT. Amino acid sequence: CTSSEYDGELFF.

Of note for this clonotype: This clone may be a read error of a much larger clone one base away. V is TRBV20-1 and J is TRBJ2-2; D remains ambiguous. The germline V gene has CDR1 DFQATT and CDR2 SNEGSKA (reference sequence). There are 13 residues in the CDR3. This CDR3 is CSVVDPNTVELFF. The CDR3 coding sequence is TGCAGTGTTGTGGATCCGAACACCGTGGAGCTGTTTTTT.

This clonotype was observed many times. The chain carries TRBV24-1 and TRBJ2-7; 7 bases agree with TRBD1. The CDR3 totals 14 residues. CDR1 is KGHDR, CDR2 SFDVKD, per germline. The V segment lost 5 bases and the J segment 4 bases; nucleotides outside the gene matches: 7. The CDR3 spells CATSGGRGIYEQYF. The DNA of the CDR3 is TGTGCCACCAGTGGCGGCAGGGGGATTTACGAGCAGTACTTC.

The DNA of the CDR3 is TGCGCCAGCAGCCACTGGGACAGGGGTGCCAATCAGCCCCAGCATTTT. As protein: CASSHWDRGANQPQHF. The V gene is TRBV4-1, the J gene TRBJ1-5; 10 bases fit TRBD1. This CDR3 spans 16 amino acids. J lost 3 bases, V lost 3 bases, and 5 bases had no gene match. In germline, CDR1 is MGHRA, CDR2 YSYEKL.